Listed below are T cell receptor beta chains from one sample, sequenced in a study of technical replicates of blood from a handful of donors. Profiling relied on immunoSEQ multiplex PCR, and the TCRdb table lists in-frame clones only, not all of them. Found here are roughly 97,000 clones, roughly 96% of them singletons; the top ten hold about 0.38%. Material for sequencing was T cells isolated from PBMCs. These TCRs come from a human donor in good health. CDR3s include the opening cysteine and the closing phenylalanine or tryptophan. Fields, in order: clone size, J gene, V gene, D gene, CDR3 protein, CDR3 DNA. A D gene is named only where the DNA matches it firmly. Not every row has a clone size; where given, it reads once, few, many or a size class.

. | TRBJ1-5 | TRBV7-2 | . | CASSPTRGDNQPQHF | TGTGCCAGCAGCCCGACCAGGGGAGACAATCAGCCCCAGCATTTT
. | TRBJ2-1 | TRBV25-1 | TRBD2 | CASSPSLAGQQFF | TGTGCCAGCAGCCCCTCCCTAGCGGGACAGCAGTTCTTC
. | TRBJ1-1 | TRBV5-6 | TRBD1 | CASSFGQGAEAFF | TGTGCCAGCAGCTTTGGCCAGGGGGCTGAAGCTTTCTTT
. | TRBJ2-5 | TRBV7-3 | TRBD2 | CASSLGLAGQETQYF | TGTGCCAGCAGCCTGGGACTAGCGGGACAAGAGACCCAGTACTTC
. | TRBJ2-5 | TRBV2 | . | CASSELRVETQYF | TGTGCCAGCAGTGAACTCAGGGTAGAGACCCAGTACTTC
. | TRBJ2-7 | TRBV5-6 | TRBD1 | CASVPGQGVTYEQYF | TGTGCCAGCGTACCGGGACAGGGGGTTACCTACGAGCAGTACTTC
. | TRBJ2-1 | TRBV9 | . | CASSVRTTSSYNEQFF | TGTGCCAGCAGCGTTCGGACAACCTCCTCCTACAATGAGCAGTTCTTC
. | TRBJ2-1 | TRBV19 | . | CASSIVVRNEQFF | TGTGCCAGTAGTATAGTAGTCAGGAATGAGCAGTTCTTC
. | TRBJ2-5 | TRBV10-3 | TRBD1 | CAISDDTGQPLYF | TGTGCCATCAGTGACGATACGGGACAGCCACTGTACTTC
. | TRBJ2-7 | TRBV6-5 | TRBD1 | CASSSSGTASYEQYF | TGTGCCAGCAGCAGCTCCGGGACAGCCTCCTACGAGCAGTACTTC
. | TRBJ2-5 | TRBV18 | . | CASSYSKETQYF | TGTGCCAGCTCCTACTCTAAAGAGACCCAGTACTTC
. | TRBJ2-3 | TRBV18 | TRBD1 | CASSPIGTGVGPDTQYF | TGTGCCAGCTCACCAATTGGCACAGGGGTAGGTCCAGATACGCAGTATTTT
once | TRBJ2-7 | TRBV6-6 | . | CASSGTLYEQYF | TGTGCCAGCAGTGGGACACTTTACGAGCAGTACTTC
once | TRBJ1-1 | TRBV30 | . | CACTPRSRDTEAFF | TGTGCCTGTACCCCCAGAAGCAGGGACACTGAAGCTTTCTTT
. | TRBJ2-6 | TRBV7-2 | . | CASSLGLSGANVLTF | TGTGCCAGCAGCTTAGGTCTCTCTGGGGCCAACGTCCTGACTTTC
. | TRBJ2-1 | TRBV19 | . | CASSTLLTPLVNEQFF | TGTGCCAGTAGTACCCTTTTGACTCCCCTTGTGAATGAGCAGTTCTTC
. | TRBJ1-4 | TRBV7-6 | . | CASSNHGQPFSFF | TGTGCCAGCAGCAACCACGGACAGCCATTTTCATTTTTT
. | TRBJ2-1 | TRBV19 | TRBD1 | CASRTIQGAAYNEQFF | TGTGCCAGTAGAACCATACAGGGGGCGGCCTACAATGAGCAGTTCTTC
. | TRBJ2-7 | TRBV7-9 | . | CASSRTDEQYF | TGTGCCAGCAGCCGGACAGACGAGCAGTACTTC
. | TRBJ2-4 | TRBV7-9 | . | CASSLTRDLDIQYF | TGTGCCAGCAGCTTAACCAGGGATTTGGACATTCAGTACTTC
. | TRBJ2-5 | TRBV5-5 | TRBD1 | CASSLDRGVQETQYF | TGTGCCAGCAGCTTGGACAGGGGGGTTCAAGAGACCCAGTACTTC
. | TRBJ1-4 | TRBV2 | . | CASSKEGMRKLFF | TGTGCCTCCTCTAAAGAGGGAATGAGGAAACTGTTTTTT
. | TRBJ1-4 | TRBV7-2 | TRBD1 | CASSPKTGDDEKLFF | TGTGCCAGCAGCCCCAAGACAGGGGACGATGAAAAACTGTTTTTT
. | TRBJ1-2 | TRBV11-3 | . | CASSSGYVYTF | TGTGCCAGCAGCTCCGGGTACGTCTACACCTTC
once | TRBJ1-2 | TRBV14 | . | CASSQDYGTYYGYTF | TGTGCCAGCAGCCAAGATTACGGGACTTACTATGGCTACACCTTC
. | TRBJ2-7 | TRBV2 | TRBD1 | CASRTGTGAYEQYF | TGTGCCAGCAGAACCGGGACAGGGGCCTACGAGCAGTACTTC
once | TRBJ1-4 | TRBV4-2 | . | CASSQDATGDEKLFF | TGTGCCAGCAGCCAAGACGCGACCGGGGATGAAAAACTGTTTTTT
. | TRBJ2-2 | TRBV18 | . | CASSTMNTGELFF | TGTGCCAGCTCAACTATGAACACCGGGGAGCTGTTTTTT
once | TRBJ2-1 | TRBV29-1 | . | CSVAIYRENNEQFF | TGCAGCGTTGCCATCTACAGGGAGAACAATGAGCAGTTCTTC
. | TRBJ2-7 | TRBV13 | TRBD1 | CASSSRQGRDEQYF | TGTGCCAGCAGCTCACGACAGGGAAGGGACGAGCAGTACTTC
. | TRBJ2-2 | TRBV6-4 | TRBD2 | CASTMTSGIPGELFF | TGTGCCAGCACAATGACTAGCGGGATCCCCGGGGAGCTGTTTTTT
. | TRBJ2-1 | TRBV27 | . | CASSSEGLNEQFF | TGTGCCAGCAGTTCGGAGGGACTCAATGAGCAGTTCTTC
. | TRBJ2-3 | TRBV4-2 | TRBD1 | CASSQEAGGHTDTQYF | TGTGCCAGCAGCCAAGAGGCAGGGGGACACACAGATACGCAGTATTTT
. | TRBJ1-2 | TRBV7-9 | TRBD1 | CASSVGQGNYGYTF | TGTGCCAGCAGCGTAGGACAGGGGAACTATGGCTACACCTTC
. | TRBJ1-3 | TRBV7-3 | . | CASSFGGTSSGNTIYF | TGTGCCAGCAGCTTCGGGGGGACGAGCTCTGGAAACACCATATATTTT
. | TRBJ2-7 | TRBV4-2 | TRBD2 | CASSHPGLADYEQYF | TGTGCCAGCAGCCACCCGGGACTAGCGGACTACGAGCAGTACTTC
. | TRBJ1-2 | TRBV21-1 | . | CASRMTGGNPYGYTF | TGTGCCAGCAGGATGACGGGGGGGAATCCCTATGGCTACACCTTC
. | TRBJ2-3 | TRBV4-1 | TRBD2 | CASSQGGTSGNADTQYF | TGCGCCAGCAGCCAGGGCGGGACTAGCGGGAACGCAGATACGCAGTATTTT